A selection of T cell receptor beta chains follows, all from one sample in a study of CD8+ T cells in alopecia areata. Sequenced by immunoSEQ multiplex PCR; TCRdb stores in-frame clones only, minus some. The sample records approximately 160,000 clones, around 60% being singletons. This sample comprised CD4+ T cells sorted from blood, obtained at week 24, from a patient treated with tofacitinib. These receptors all stem from a human donor with alopecia areata. Each CDR3 is given with its conserved first and last residue. The order of the fields is J gene, D gene, clone size, V gene, CDR3 DNA, CDR3 protein. The D gene is left open where the match is weak. Clone size is not always given. Where it is, it says once, few, many or a class for expanded clones.

TRBJ2-3,.,.,TRBV29-1,TGCAGCGTTGACGTGGGCCTAGACGCAGATACGCAGTATTTT,CSVDVGLDADTQYF
TRBJ2-3,TRBD2,once,TRBV28,TGTGCCAGCAGTTACCCACCGGGACTAGTACCGTATTTT,CASSYPPGLVPYF
TRBJ1-2,.,.,TRBV14,TGTGCCAGCAGCCCCCGTATCGGGGGAGATCATGGCTACACCTTC,CASSPRIGGDHGYTF
TRBJ2-3,TRBD1,.,TRBV14,TGTGCCAGCAGCCAAGACGCTCCCCCAGGGGGTCGAGATACGCAGTATTTT,CASSQDAPPGGRDTQYF
TRBJ1-4,.,.,TRBV18,TGTGCCACCTCTCGGGCGATCAATGAAAAACTGTTTTTT,CATSRAINEKLFF
TRBJ2-3,.,once,TRBV20-1,TGCAGTCGAAGAGAGGGCAATACGCAGTATTTT,CSRREGNTQYF
TRBJ2-7,.,few,TRBV5-1,TGCGCCAGCAGAGCGGGACAGCCGTACGAGCAGTACTTC,CASRAGQPYEQYF
TRBJ2-3,.,.,TRBV25-1,TGTGCCAGCAGTGAATGGGGGACTCGCAGCACAGATACGCAGTATTTT,CASSEWGTRSTDTQYF
TRBJ2-1,TRBD1,few,TRBV4-1,TGCGCCAGCAGCCTGGGACAGGGAGATCACAATGAGCAGTTCTTC,CASSLGQGDHNEQFF
TRBJ1-1,TRBD1,.,TRBV30,TGTGCCTGGAGGGGACAGGGGTTGGCCACTGAAGCTTTCTTT,CAWRGQGLATEAFF
TRBJ1-2,TRBD1,once,TRBV15,TGTGCCACCAGCAGAGATCCCCGAGACAGGGGCTATGGCTACACCTTC,CATSRDPRDRGYGYTF
TRBJ2-3,TRBD1,.,TRBV29-1,TGCAGCGTTGACCGGCAGGGGGCTGGCACAGATACGCAGTATTTT,CSVDRQGAGTDTQYF
TRBJ1-6,.,.,TRBV30,TGTGCCTGGAGTAACCGAAGGGACTCCTATAATTCACCCCTCCACTTT,CAWSNRRDSYNSPLHF
TRBJ2-5,.,.,TRBV6-5,TGTGCCAGCAGCTGGACAGTACAAGAGACCCAGTACTTC,CASSWTVQETQYF
TRBJ2-7,TRBD1,.,TRBV4-1,TGCGCCAGCAGCCAGACGGGACAGGGGCTCGAGCAGTACTTC,CASSQTGQGLEQYF
TRBJ2-5,.,.,TRBV6-5,TGTGCCAGCAGTTACTCGGGGGCCGGGTGGGAGACCCAGTACTTC,CASSYSGAGWETQYF
TRBJ2-1,TRBD2,.,TRBV4-2,TGTGCCAGCAGCCAAGATTTGGCGGGGGGAACACCTCGGAATGAGCAGTTCTTC,CASSQDLAGGTPRNEQFF
TRBJ1-2,.,.,TRBV7-8,TGTGCCAGCAGCTTAGCCCCGGGGGACTATGGCTACACCTTC,CASSLAPGDYGYTF
TRBJ2-7,.,once,TRBV4-1,TGCGCCAGCAGCCAAGATCCTTCCAGGGTAGCCTACGAGCAGTACTTC,CASSQDPSRVAYEQYF
TRBJ2-2,.,many,TRBV25-1,TGTGCCAGCAGGGGCGGGACAAGAGACACCGGGGAGCTGTTTTTT,CASRGGTRDTGELFF
TRBJ1-5,TRBD1,.,TRBV4-3,TGCGCCAGCAGCACGCGGACAGGGCGAAATCAGCCCCAGCATTTT,CASSTRTGRNQPQHF
TRBJ2-2,.,.,TRBV4-1,TGCGCCAGCAGCCAAGGGGAGAGGGGTACCGGGGAGCTGTTTTTT,CASSQGERGTGELFF
TRBJ2-2,TRBD2,.,TRBV30,TGTGCCCGAAGGAGAGACGGACTAGCGGGGACCGGGGAGCTGTTTTTT,CARRRDGLAGTGELFF
TRBJ2-5,TRBD1,.,TRBV5-1,TGCGCCAGCAGCTCGGGACAGGCTCAAGAGACCCAGTACTTC,CASSSGQAQETQYF
TRBJ2-4,.,few,TRBV29-1,TGCAGCGTTCGATCGGACAATGGGGACATTCAGTACTTC,CSVRSDNGDIQYF
TRBJ1-1,.,.,TRBV19,TGTGCCAGTAGTCCACAGAGGGCGTTGTCCACTGAAGCTTTCTTT,CASSPQRALSTEAFF
TRBJ2-4,.,.,TRBV18,TGTGCCAGCTCACCACCCGCGGAGGGAAGGGGAGCCAAAAACATTCAGTACTTC,CASSPPAEGRGAKNIQYF
TRBJ1-4,.,.,TRBV4-2,TGTGCCAGCAGCCAAGATCCTGCAGGGACGCGAAATGAAAAACTGTTTTTT,CASSQDPAGTRNEKLFF
TRBJ2-5,.,.,TRBV2,TGTGCCAGCAGTGCAGGAATTCAAGAGACCCAGTACTTC,CASSAGIQETQYF
TRBJ2-2,.,.,TRBV2,TGTGCCAGCTGGCGGACCGGGGAGCTGTTTTTT,CASWRTGELFF
TRBJ2-3,.,many,TRBV4-1,TGCGCCAGCAGCCGAGCCGGGGGCGGCATCACAGATACGCAGTATTTT,CASSRAGGGITDTQYF
TRBJ2-5,.,.,TRBV4-2,TGTGCCAGCAGCCAAGATCGCGAGACCCAGTACTTC,CASSQDRETQYF
TRBJ1-1,.,once,TRBV29-1,TGCAGCGTTGAGCCTACGACGAACACTGAAGCTTTCTTT,CSVEPTTNTEAFF
TRBJ2-7,TRBD1,.,TRBV13,TGTGCCAGCAGCCTTTCGACAGGGGCCTACGAGCAGTACTTC,CASSLSTGAYEQYF
TRBJ2-7,.,.,TRBV28,TGTGCCGGCATGACAGGTGTCGGAGAGCAGTACTTC,CAGMTGVGEQYF
TRBJ2-7,TRBD2,.,TRBV29-1,TGCAGCGCAGTCGGTAGGCGGGGGAGCTCCTACGAGCAGTACTTC,CSAVGRRGSSYEQYF
TRBJ1-6,TRBD1,.,TRBV5-6,TGTGCCAGCAGCTCTGGGACAGTGAATTCACCCCTCCACTTT,CASSSGTVNSPLHF
TRBJ1-1,.,.,TRBV29-1,TGCAGCGTTACGGGCAATCTGAACACTGAAGCTTTCTTT,CSVTGNLNTEAFF
TRBJ1-6,TRBD1,.,TRBV10-3,TGTGCCATCAGTCAGGGACAGGGGGATTCACCCCTCCACTTT,CAISQGQGDSPLHF
TRBJ2-5,.,.,TRBV20-1,TGCAGTGCTCAATTCGTGGAGACCCAGTACTTC,CSAQFVETQYF
TRBJ1-4,.,.,TRBV4-1,TGCGCCAGCAGCCAGCAACCGGTGCCGGGAGGGACTAATGAAAAACTGTTTTTT,CASSQQPVPGGTNEKLFF
TRBJ1-2,.,.,TRBV29-1,TGCAGCGTTGAAGATCGCTTAAGCAATGCCTATGGCTACACCTTC,CSVEDRLSNAYGYTF
TRBJ1-5,TRBD1,.,TRBV30,TGTGCCTGGAACAGAAAGACAGGGACCCAAGCTTTTGGCAATCAGCCCCAGCATTTT,CAWNRKTGTQAFGNQPQHF
TRBJ1-2,TRBD1,.,TRBV29-1,TGCAGCGTTGGGACAGGGGAAGTTGGTGGCTACACCTTC,CSVGTGEVGGYTF
TRBJ1-3,.,few,TRBV29-1,TGCAGCGTTGTGGAGTTTGGAAACACCATATATTTT,CSVVEFGNTIYF
TRBJ2-4,.,.,TRBV15,TGTGCCACCAGCAGAGGACAGGCCAACATTCAGTACTTC,CATSRGQANIQYF
TRBJ1-1,.,few,TRBV29-1,TGCAGCGTTGGGGATTCGAACACTGAAGCTTTCTTT,CSVGDSNTEAFF